The rows below give T cell receptor beta chains drawn from one sample of a study of T cell changes during pregnancy in multiple sclerosis. The protocol was immunoSEQ multiplex PCR, while the TCRdb copy is restricted to in-frame clones and leaves out a portion. The sample has about 75,000 clones, 90% to 95% seen once. The material was CD4+ T cells from peripheral blood mononuclear cells, obtained after pregnancy. All receptors derive from a female donor with multiple sclerosis, enrolled in a pregnancy study. Both conserved end residues are part of each CDR3. Fields, in order: CDR3 DNA, CDR3 protein, J gene, CDR3 length, V gene, clone size, D gene. D genes are given only for firm matches. Clone sizes are given selectively: once, few, many, or a class where the clone is expanded.

DNA: TGCAGCGTTGTGACAGTTGACGGGCACTACGAGCAGTACTTC
CDR3: CSVVTVDGHYEQYF
J: TRBJ2-7
length: 14
V: TRBV29-1
size: -
D: -

DNA: TGTGCCAGCAGTTTAAGGTCAGGGCAGCCCCAGCATTTT
CDR3: CASSLRSGQPQHF
J: TRBJ1-5
length: 13
V: TRBV27
size: -
D: -

DNA: TGTGCCAGCGGGCGGACAGGGGGTAACTATGGCTACACCTTC
CDR3: CASGRTGGNYGYTF
J: TRBJ1-2
length: 14
V: TRBV6-5
size: -
D: TRBD1

DNA: TGTGCCAGCAGTGAATCTGGACAGGGAAGAGAGACCCAGTACTTC
CDR3: CASSESGQGRETQYF
J: TRBJ2-5
length: 15
V: TRBV25-1
size: -
D: TRBD1

DNA: TGCGCCAGCAGCTTGGGACTGTTACAAGAGACCCAGTACTTC
CDR3: CASSLGLLQETQYF
J: TRBJ2-5
length: 14
V: TRBV5-1
size: -
D: -

DNA: TGTGCCAGCAGCCCCGACAGGGTCACTGAAGCTTTCTTT
CDR3: CASSPDRVTEAFF
J: TRBJ1-1
length: 13
V: TRBV27
size: -
D: TRBD1

DNA: TGTGCCAGCAGCCAAGACCCAGCGGGGGGAGGGCAAGAGACCCAGTACTTC
CDR3: CASSQDPAGGGQETQYF
J: TRBJ2-5
length: 17
V: TRBV4-2
size: -
D: TRBD2

DNA: TGTGCCAGCAGTGCCCTGACGGGACTAGCAGGCGAGACCCAGTACTTC
CDR3: CASSALTGLAGETQYF
J: TRBJ2-5
length: 16
V: TRBV6-1
size: -
D: TRBD2

DNA: TGTGCCACCCGGACAGCCTACGAGCAGTACTTC
CDR3: CATRTAYEQYF
J: TRBJ2-7
length: 11
V: TRBV10-3
size: once
D: -

DNA: TGTGCCAGCCGTCTCGGGTCAACTAATGAAAAACTGTTTTTT
CDR3: CASRLGSTNEKLFF
J: TRBJ1-4
length: 14
V: TRBV6-5
size: -
D: -

DNA: TGTGCCAGCAGTTTACCACAGGGAAGCTCCTACGAGCAGTACTTC
CDR3: CASSLPQGSSYEQYF
J: TRBJ2-7
length: 15
V: TRBV28
size: -
D: -

DNA: TGTGCCAGCAGCGTCCAGGGACTAGATAGCACAGATACGCAGTATTTT
CDR3: CASSVQGLDSTDTQYF
J: TRBJ2-3
length: 16
V: TRBV9
size: -
D: TRBD2

DNA: TGTGCCAGCAGCTTAGCGACTAGTGAGTACAATGAGCAGTTCTTC
CDR3: CASSLATSEYNEQFF
J: TRBJ2-1
length: 15
V: TRBV7-2
size: -
D: -

DNA: TGTGCCAGCAGAGACAGAGATACGCAGTATTTT
CDR3: CASRDRDTQYF
J: TRBJ2-3
length: 11
V: TRBV2
size: -
D: -

DNA: TGCGCCAGCAGCCGACCAGCGGCCGTAAATGGTGTGGATACGCAGTATTTT
CDR3: CASSRPAAVNGVDTQYF
J: TRBJ2-3
length: 17
V: TRBV4-1
size: -
D: -

DNA: TGTGCCATCAGTGCCAGCGGGAGGACAAATGAGCAGTTCTTC
CDR3: CAISASGRTNEQFF
J: TRBJ2-1
length: 14
V: TRBV10-3
size: once
D: TRBD2

DNA: TGCGCCAGCAGCTCCGGCACAGATACGCAGTATTTT
CDR3: CASSSGTDTQYF
J: TRBJ2-3
length: 12
V: TRBV5-1
size: once
D: -

DNA: TGTGCCAGTAGTATGCTACCGGGACAGCGGAACACTGAAGCTTTCTTT
CDR3: CASSMLPGQRNTEAFF
J: TRBJ1-1
length: 16
V: TRBV19
size: -
D: TRBD1

DNA: TGTGCCAGCAGCTTCTTCGGGAGGCCCCAAGAGACCCAGTACTTC
CDR3: CASSFFGRPQETQYF
J: TRBJ2-5
length: 15
V: TRBV7-9
size: -
D: TRBD2

DNA: TGTGCCAGCAGCGTAGACCCCTCAAGGGGTATCACAGATACGCAGTATTTT
CDR3: CASSVDPSRGITDTQYF
J: TRBJ2-3
length: 17
V: TRBV9
size: -
D: -

DNA: TGTGCCTGGACCACCCTGACAGGGTTTGACTATGGCTACACCTTC
CDR3: CAWTTLTGFDYGYTF
J: TRBJ1-2
length: 15
V: TRBV30
size: -
D: TRBD1

DNA: TGTGCCAGCAGACAGGTGGGAGAAAAACTGTTTTTT
CDR3: CASRQVGEKLFF
J: TRBJ1-4
length: 12
V: TRBV28
size: -
D: -

DNA: TGTACCAGCAGATGGGGCAGGAGACAAGAGACCCAGTACTTC
CDR3: CTSRWGRRQETQYF
J: TRBJ2-5
length: 14
V: TRBV21-1
size: -
D: -

DNA: TGTGCCAGCAGTGGAGGTCTTAGCAGGGGGAACACTGAAGCTTTCTTT
CDR3: CASSGGLSRGNTEAFF
J: TRBJ1-1
length: 16
V: TRBV2
size: -
D: -

DNA: TGTGCCAGCAGCATAACGGGGGGGAAGACCCAGTACTTC
CDR3: CASSITGGKTQYF
J: TRBJ2-5
length: 13
V: TRBV7-3
size: few
D: TRBD2

DNA: TGTGCCAGCAGCTTGGGGTGGACAGGGACTGGAAACACCATATATTTT
CDR3: CASSLGWTGTGNTIYF
J: TRBJ1-3
length: 16
V: TRBV5-4
size: -
D: TRBD1

DNA: TGTGCCAGCAGCAAAGGAGGAGTACCCGAGCAGTACTTC
CDR3: CASSKGGVPEQYF
J: TRBJ2-7
length: 13
V: TRBV21-1
size: -
D: -

DNA: TGCAGCGTTGGGGGGGGAGATACGCAGTATTTT
CDR3: CSVGGGDTQYF
J: TRBJ2-3
length: 11
V: TRBV29-1
size: -
D: TRBD2

DNA: TGTGCCAGCAGCGTAGCCGGCGGGAGTAGCTCCTACAATGAGCAGTTCTTC
CDR3: CASSVAGGSSSYNEQFF
J: TRBJ2-1
length: 17
V: TRBV9
size: -
D: TRBD2

DNA: TGTGCCAGCAGTGGAAGGAGCTCAAGCTCCTACGAGCAGTACTTC
CDR3: CASSGRSSSSYEQYF
J: TRBJ2-7
length: 15
V: TRBV2
size: -
D: -

DNA: TGTGCCACACACGGGACTAGCGGGAGGGCGTTAAATGAGCAGTTCTTC
CDR3: CATHGTSGRALNEQFF
J: TRBJ2-1
length: 16
V: TRBV10-3
size: -
D: TRBD2